This TCR beta chain is drawn from a study of cytomegalovirus exposure and HLA in healthy donors (dated by TCRdb to about 2017). Background for the entire study: According to an earlier analysis of 587 of the donors, 150 million to 200 million T cells yielded over 100 million unique TCR beta sequences and approximately 280 Gb of sequence data. Genome-wide SNP genotypes for about 65% of the roughly 700 donors were used in a later genetic analysis, which treated that subset as a discovery cohort. Typing coverage varied by locus: roughly 620-630 donors for A, B, C, DRB1 and DQB1; approximately 560 for DQA1; 606 for DPA1; under 490 for DPB1. Among around 400 genotyped donors of the cohort, an average of about 240,000 unique TCR beta nucleotide sequences were sequenced per donor, roughly a sixth of them non-productive. An early release covering about 600 HLA-typed donors comprised about 300 gigabases of sequencing data and 85 million or so unique TCR sequences. Every repertoire in the discovery cohort had been generated on one and the same sequencing platform. A later analysis re-examined previously published TCR beta repertoires from about 670 donors and added high-resolution HLA genotyping to investigate patterns of TCR occurrence. In an earlier analysis of roughly 600 of the donors, high-throughput TCR beta sequencing was used to judge whether each TCR beta V gene segment behaved as functional or pseudogenic. The T cell repertoires of 670 or so subjects were profiled by immunosequencing and related to cytomegalovirus serostatus. Roughly 5 DR-DQ haplotypes were treated as single units for association and clustering because of strong linkage in the cohort. Of the 300 to 500 genotyped donors, roughly 80% were placed in the genetic ancestry cluster associated with self-reported Caucasian donors. Rather than drawing on any new phenotypic data, the later analysis identified candidate immune exposures from TCR beta sequences and the way those sequences occurred across donors. The study combined high-throughput TCR immunosequencing, statistical association of individual TCRs with disease status, and machine learning to predict cytomegalovirus infection status. Class I and class II HLA loci were covered by the typing at four-digit resolution. Donor age, sex, ethnicity and CMV serostatus were collected together with the repertoire data. The study aimed to test whether signatures of past pathogen exposure could be identified by cataloging public T cell receptors. Along with the approximately 650-subject first cohort, a separate validation cohort of roughly 110 different subjects was used. Findings and caveats that apply to the study as a whole: In an earlier analysis of approximately 590 of the donors, most TCR beta V segments were observed in productive rearrangements about 90% or about 30% of the time, broadly matching IMGT annotations. At a false discovery rate of 0.05, a later analysis linked approximately 18,000 TCR beta sequences to specific HLA alleles. Strong co-occurrence of HLA alleles, especially DR and DQ, made assigning TCR associations to individual alleles difficult. The 87-base-pair reads could not distinguish some IMGT-functional V segments, including TRBV6-2 and TRBV6-3, so those segments were excluded. Compared with equally common non-associated chains, HLA-associated TCR beta chains in a later analysis were more clonally expanded and had lower generation probabilities. Because HLA typing was missing for some donors at each locus, association tests included only the typed subset. In a later genetic analysis, a missense DCLRE1C variant was associated with V-gene and J-gene trimming of TCR beta chains, and the association was replicated in an independent cohort. Immune exposure information for the cohort was limited to CMV serostatus. A further reported finding was that TCR beta sequences accurately predicted the HLA-A and HLA-B alleles for most subjects in the first cohort. According to a later analysis, most CMV-associated TCR beta chains appeared to be HLA-restricted, and the HLA associations seemed to be driven largely by CMV exposure. The presence/absence analyses assumed that sequencing depth was roughly uniform across donors, and that assumption may not be true. In a later analysis, several top co-occurrence clusters were reported to appear linked to parvovirus B19, influenza, CMV and Epstein-Barr virus. Because counts were too low, 15 or so rarely observed V segments, including chromosome 9 orphons, were excluded from the earlier analysis of a few hundred of the donors. Linkage disequilibrium might explain the correlated functional status among segregating V segments, but an unknown experimental factor could not be excluded. In a later analysis, the rate of TCR association differed among HLA loci, with DRB1 alleles having the most associated TCRs and HLA-C alleles having the fewest. A few of the identified cytomegalovirus-associated TCR beta chains were confirmed in vitro to be specific for cytomegalovirus antigens. In this cohort, only TCR beta chains were sequenced, and detectable features were limited by the absence of alpha or paired-chain data. The sequencing pipeline was judged likely to have produced a cluster of highly shared sequence variants as a technical artifact. A total of roughly 160 TCR beta chains were listed by the study as associated with cytomegalovirus. According to the authors, the approach could potentially be generalized to other disease states and immunological phenotypes. A later genetic analysis reported fewer N-insertions in productive TCRs among donors in an Asian-associated ancestry cluster than the roughly 700-donor mean. While some public TCRs were present in many individuals, most TCR sequences turned up only very rarely across donors. The classifier was reported to diagnose cytomegalovirus status with high specificity and sensitivity in both the original and validation cohorts.

The library was produced with the immunoSEQ multiplex PCR assay. For the multiplex PCR, a mixture combining 60 forward primers for TCR Vbeta segments and 13 reverse primers for TCR Jbeta segments was used. The CDR3 region of rearranged TCR beta genes was amplified from genomic DNA by a multiplex PCR assay. The amplified TCR beta libraries were sequenced on the Illumina HiSeq System as 87-base-pair reads. In the paper's pipeline: In a later analysis, tens of millions of unique TCR beta chains were counted across the approximately 620 repertoires, and roughly 11 million of these chains were shared by at least two donors. To remove PCR and sequencing errors, raw reads were error-corrected and collapsed into unique sequences using a nearest-neighbor algorithm that merged closely related sequences. Alignment of CDR3 sequences to IMGT reference sequences was used to assign V, D and J gene segments. Each retained sequence needed at least a six-nucleotide match to both a V gene segment and a J gene segment. Rearrangements were classified as productive when the CDR3 lacked stop codons and remained in frame with V and J, and all other rearrangements were classified as non-productive. Following IMGT convention, CDR3 was defined as the stretch from the second conserved V-encoded cysteine up to the conserved J-encoded phenylalanine. Sequences without an unambiguous match to a single V gene segment were excluded from the earlier analysis of almost 600 of the donors. In an earlier analysis of approximately 550 of the donors, V segments were called functional above 56.7% productive rearrangements and were called segregating when the between-donor standard deviation exceeded 5%. A statistical classification framework was built for diagnosing cytomegalovirus status from the catalog of TCR beta chain sequences. In a later analysis, V and J genes were assigned by comparing TCR nucleotide sequences against IMGT/GENE-DB human TR gene sequences. In a later analysis, CDR3 sequences and most-parsimonious VDJ recombination scenarios were assigned using the TCRdist pipeline. In a later analysis, each TCR beta chain was defined by its CDR3 amino acid sequence together with its V-gene family, and reads without a unique V-gene family were excluded. In a later analysis, 500 to 700 highly shared, low-generation-probability nucleotide sequences were removed to address suspected cross-contamination and a sequencing artifact. In a later analysis, a clonal expansion index for each public chain was calculated from normalized within-repertoire ranks of inferred template counts. In a later analysis, generation probabilities were computed using a VDJ recombination model fitted to out-of-frame rearrangements, and the results were checked against IGoR. Hypergeometric tests were used in a later analysis to score TCR-TCR, TCR-HLA and TCR-CMV co-occurrence, with a repertoire-size bias correction applied to the TCR pairs. To estimate false discovery rates, a later analysis permuted the HLA or CMV assignments 20 times. In a later analysis, co-occurring TCRs were grouped using DBSCAN, with TCRdist sequence similarity added in when clustering inside HLA-allele-positive subsets. For co-occurrence clustering, repertoires with fewer than 30,000 or more than 120,000 public chains were excluded, along with five repertoires with anomalous nucleotide sharing. In TCRdb, the immuneACCESS table is reduced to in-frame sequences with V and J assigned. These tables do not hold every clone; where another copy was compared, an unresolved V gene accounts for under half, and the others remain unexplained. That table is the source of V, J and clone size, and D and trimming were worked out from the DNA. This sample lists 120,000 to 150,000 clones; roughly 79% were detected once. The top ten hold roughly 6.3% of the sample.

The cohort consisted of 650 to 700 healthy bone marrow donors. All cohort members were sampled while nominally healthy, although unrecorded immune exposures were likely present. The donor was CMV seropositive and belonged to the group of more than 250 seropositive cohort members. Every donor gave a peripheral blood sample, and the peripheral blood mononuclear cells from that sample were used for TCR beta sequencing. The Qiagen DNeasy Blood Extraction Kit was used to extract genomic DNA from the blood cell samples. Trimming costs V 6 bases and J 1 base, and their ends lie 13 bases apart. Per the germline V gene, MRHNA is the CDR1 and SNTAGT is the CDR2. The CDR3 has 15 amino acids, counting the end cysteine and phenylalanine. This entry keeps only the CDR3 DNA: 45 bases, framed from base 1. With regard to this clone: Its specific antigen is unknown. Base qualities were left out, and no much larger clone turns up one base away.

Recombination joined TRBV6-4 with TRBJ2-1; matching of 6 bases hints at TRBD2 as the D gene. This receptor was identified in a woman between 40 and 55 years old in good health and CMV-seropositive. Sequencing was performed on PBMCs. The DNA sequence is given as TGTGCCAGCAGCCCCGGGACTCTATCCTACAATGAGCAGTTCTTC. This yields the protein CASSPGTLSYNEQFF.